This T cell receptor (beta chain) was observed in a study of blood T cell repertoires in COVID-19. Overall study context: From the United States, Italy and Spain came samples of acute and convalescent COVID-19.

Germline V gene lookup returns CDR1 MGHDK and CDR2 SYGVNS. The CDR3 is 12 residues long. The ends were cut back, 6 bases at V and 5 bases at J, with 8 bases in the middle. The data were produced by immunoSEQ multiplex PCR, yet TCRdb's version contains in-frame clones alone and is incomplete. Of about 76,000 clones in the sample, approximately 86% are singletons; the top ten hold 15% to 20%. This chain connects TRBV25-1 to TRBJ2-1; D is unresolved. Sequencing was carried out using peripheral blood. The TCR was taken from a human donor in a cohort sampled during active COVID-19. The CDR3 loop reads CASRYLDNEQFF. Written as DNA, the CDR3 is TGTGCCAGCAGGTACCTAGACAATGAGCAGTTCTTC.